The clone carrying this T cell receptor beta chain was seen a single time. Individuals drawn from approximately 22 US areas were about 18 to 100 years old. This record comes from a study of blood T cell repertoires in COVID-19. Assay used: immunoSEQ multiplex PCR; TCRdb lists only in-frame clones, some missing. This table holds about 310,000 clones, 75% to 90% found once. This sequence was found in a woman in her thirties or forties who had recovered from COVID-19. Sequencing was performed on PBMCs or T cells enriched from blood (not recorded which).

The CDR3 nucleotides read TGTGCCAGCAGCTTGGGGACAGGGAAGGGGAATTCACCCCTCCACTTT. Amino acids: CASSLGTGKGNSPLHF. The chain has TRBV5-6 and TRBJ1-6, with 8 bases fitting TRBD1. The germline CDR1 and CDR2 sequences are SGHDT and YYEEEE. The V and J ends lost 0 bases and 7 bases, in that order; junction bases with no gene match: 6. The CDR3 is 16 amino acids.